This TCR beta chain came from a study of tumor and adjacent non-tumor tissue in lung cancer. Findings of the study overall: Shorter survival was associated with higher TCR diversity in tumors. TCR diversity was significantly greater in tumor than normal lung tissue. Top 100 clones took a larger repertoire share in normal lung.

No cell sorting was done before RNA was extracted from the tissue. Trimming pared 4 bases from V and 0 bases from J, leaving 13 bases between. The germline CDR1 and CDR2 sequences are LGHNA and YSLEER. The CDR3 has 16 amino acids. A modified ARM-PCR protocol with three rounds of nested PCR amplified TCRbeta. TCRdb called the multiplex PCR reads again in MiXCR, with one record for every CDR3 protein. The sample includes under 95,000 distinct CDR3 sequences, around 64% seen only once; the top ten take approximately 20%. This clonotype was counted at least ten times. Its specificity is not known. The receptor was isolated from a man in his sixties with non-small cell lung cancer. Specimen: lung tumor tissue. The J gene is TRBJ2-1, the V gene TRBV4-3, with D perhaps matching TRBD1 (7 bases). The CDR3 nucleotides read TGCGCCAGCAGCCCGGGGGACAGCTTCTCCTACAATGAGCAGTTCTTC. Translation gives CASSPGDSFSYNEQFF.